These 6 T cell receptor beta chains were all obtained from the same sample, sequenced in a study of cytotoxic CD8 clonotypes in ibrutinib-treated CLL. The assay was immunoSEQ multiplex PCR, and TCRdb's table has in-frame clones only and misses some. Among about 86,000 clones listed, about 82% were seen once. The sample was PBMCs, taken before ibrutinib treatment. The receptors stem from a human donor with chronic lymphocytic leukemia.

The gene calls are TRBV11-3 and TRBJ2-7, with a weak D call TRBD1 (6 bases). The CDR3 is made up of 10 amino acids. CDR1 and CDR2 (germline): SGHNT, YENEEA. The CDR3 is CANRVYEQYF. Written as DNA, the CDR3 is TGTGCTAACAGGGTTTACGAGCAGTACTTC.

The chain carries TRBV28 and TRBJ1-5; unclear D gene. The V gene lost 7 bases and the J gene lost 4 bases, with 17 bases spanning the gap. Per the germline V gene, CDR1 is MDHEN and CDR2 is SYDVKM. This CDR3 contains 15 residues. The CDR3 nucleotides read TGTGCCAGCACCCGCGGACTCGCCCCAAATCAGCCCCAGCATTTT. This translates into CASTRGLAPNQPQHF.

The J gene is TRBJ2-5, the V gene TRBV2, with D hard to call. V was clipped by 5 bases and J by 2 bases, with 12 bases between them. The CDR3 spans 14 residues. In germline, CDR1 is SNHLY, CDR2 FYNNEI. CDR3 region: CASSFAENQETQYF. The CDR3 bases are TGTGCCAGCAGTTTTGCAGAAAATCAAGAGACCCAGTACTTC.

The V and J genes are TRBV28 and TRBJ2-7, with 7 bases identical to TRBD1. V dropped 6 bases and J dropped 2; count of bases not matched to a gene: 4. The V gene's germline CDR1 is MDHEN and CDR2 SYDVKM. The CDR3 length is 13 residues. This CDR3 is CASRSGGTYEQYF. DNA for the CDR3: TGTGCCAGCAGGTCAGGGGGAACCTACGAGCAGTACTTC.

The V call is TRBV27, the J call TRBJ1-1; TRBD1 might be the D (5 bases). Per germline, CDR1 MNHEY and CDR2 SMNVEV (reference sequence). V was pared by 2 bases and J by 3 bases, with 13 bases between. The CDR3 has 15 residues. The CDR3 here is CASSLLQGRHTEAFF. In nucleotides, the CDR3 is TGTGCCAGCAGTTTACTGCAGGGAAGGCACACTGAAGCTTTCTTT.

The chain has TRBV2 and TRBJ2-7, with D uncertain. The ends were cut back, 7 bases at V and 5 bases at J, with 21 bases in the middle. CDR3 length: 15 amino acids. From germline, CDR1 is SNHLY and CDR2 FYNNEI. CDR3 residues: CASIPLVASSHEQYF. The CDR3 DNA reads as TGTGCCAGCATTCCCCTGGTAGCCTCTTCCCACGAGCAGTACTTC.